This T cell receptor (beta chain) stems from a study of blood T cell repertoires in COVID-19. The table lists this clone with many counts. Germline CDR1 and CDR2: SEHNR and FQNEAQ (reference sequence). The CDR3 consists of 16 residues. Trimming left V 5 bases short and J 1 base short, with 16 bases between. Produced via immunoSEQ multiplex PCR; TCRdb's table is partial and in-frame only. The sample has around 250,000 clones, around 80% seen once. J is TRBJ2-3 and V is TRBV7-9; the D gene is possibly TRBD1 (6 bases). The TCR originated in a man in his forties with active or convalescent COVID-19. Source material: peripheral blood. CDR3 in amino acids: CASSPWREGGTDTQYF. The CDR3 region has the DNA TGTGCCAGCAGCCCCTGGAGAGAGGGGGGCACAGATACGCAGTATTTT.